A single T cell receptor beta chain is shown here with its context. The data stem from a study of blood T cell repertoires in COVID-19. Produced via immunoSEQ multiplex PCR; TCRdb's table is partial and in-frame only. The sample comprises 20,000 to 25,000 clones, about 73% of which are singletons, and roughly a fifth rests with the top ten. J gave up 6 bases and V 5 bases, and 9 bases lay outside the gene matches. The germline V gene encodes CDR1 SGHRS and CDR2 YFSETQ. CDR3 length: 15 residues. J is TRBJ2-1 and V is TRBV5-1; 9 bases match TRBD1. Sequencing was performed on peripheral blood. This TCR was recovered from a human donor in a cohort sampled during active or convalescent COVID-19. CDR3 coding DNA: TGCGCCAGCAGGTCAACAGGGGGCGCGATCAATGAGCAGTTCTTC. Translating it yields CASRSTGGAINEQFF. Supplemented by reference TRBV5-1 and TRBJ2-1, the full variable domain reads KAGVTQTPRYLIKTRGQQVTLSCSPISGHRSVSWYQQTPGQGLQFLFEYFSETQRNKGNFPGRFSGRQFSNSRSEMNVSTLELGDSALYLCASRSTGGAINEQFFGPGTRLTVL.